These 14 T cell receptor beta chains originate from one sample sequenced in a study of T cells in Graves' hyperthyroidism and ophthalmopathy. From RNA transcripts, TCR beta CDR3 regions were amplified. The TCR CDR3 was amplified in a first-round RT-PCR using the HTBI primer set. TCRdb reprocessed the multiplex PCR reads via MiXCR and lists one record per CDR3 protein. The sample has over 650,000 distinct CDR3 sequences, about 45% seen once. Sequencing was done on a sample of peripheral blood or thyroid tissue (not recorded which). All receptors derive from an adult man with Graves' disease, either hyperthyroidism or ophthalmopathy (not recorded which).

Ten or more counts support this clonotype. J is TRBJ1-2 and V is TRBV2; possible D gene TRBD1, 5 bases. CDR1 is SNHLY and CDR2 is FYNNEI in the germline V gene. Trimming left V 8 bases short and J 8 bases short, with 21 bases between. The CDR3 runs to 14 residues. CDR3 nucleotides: TGTGCCAGCGGAGGGGCCGTTGGACGGGGGGGCTACACCTTC. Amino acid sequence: CASGGAVGRGGYTF.

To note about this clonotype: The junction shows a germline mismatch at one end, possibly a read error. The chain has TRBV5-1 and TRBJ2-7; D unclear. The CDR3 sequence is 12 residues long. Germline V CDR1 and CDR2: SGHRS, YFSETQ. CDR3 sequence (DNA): TGTGCCAGCAGCCATGAATCCGGCGAGCAGTACTTC. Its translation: CASSHESGEQYF.

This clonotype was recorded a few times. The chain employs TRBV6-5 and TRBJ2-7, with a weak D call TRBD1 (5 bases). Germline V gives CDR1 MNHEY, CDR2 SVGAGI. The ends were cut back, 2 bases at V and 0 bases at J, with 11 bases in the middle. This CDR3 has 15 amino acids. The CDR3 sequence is CASSYGAVFSYEQYF. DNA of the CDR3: TGTGCCAGCAGTTACGGGGCAGTTTTCTCCTACGAGCAGTACTTC.

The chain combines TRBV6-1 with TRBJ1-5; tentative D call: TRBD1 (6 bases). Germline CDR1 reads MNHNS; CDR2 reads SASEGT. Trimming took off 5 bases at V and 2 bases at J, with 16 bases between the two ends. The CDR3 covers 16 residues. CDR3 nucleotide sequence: TGTGCCAGCAGTAAGACAGGAGACTGGGGCAATCAGCCCCAGCATTTT. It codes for CASSKTGDWGNQPQHF.

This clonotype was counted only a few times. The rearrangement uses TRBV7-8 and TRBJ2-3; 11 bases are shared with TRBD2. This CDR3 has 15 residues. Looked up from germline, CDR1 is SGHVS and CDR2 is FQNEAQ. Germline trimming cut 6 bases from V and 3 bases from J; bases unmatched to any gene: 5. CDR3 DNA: TGTGCCAGCAGTGTGACTAGCGGGACGACAGATACGCAGTATTTT. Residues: CASSVTSGTTDTQYF.

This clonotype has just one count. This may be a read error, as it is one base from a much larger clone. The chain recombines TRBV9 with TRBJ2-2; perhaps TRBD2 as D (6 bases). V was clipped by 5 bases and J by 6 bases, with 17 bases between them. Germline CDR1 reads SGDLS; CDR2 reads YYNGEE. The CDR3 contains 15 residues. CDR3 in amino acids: CASSSGDGSSGELFF. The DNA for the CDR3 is TGTGCCAGCAGTTCGGGGGACGGTAGCTCCGGGGAGCTGTTTTTT.

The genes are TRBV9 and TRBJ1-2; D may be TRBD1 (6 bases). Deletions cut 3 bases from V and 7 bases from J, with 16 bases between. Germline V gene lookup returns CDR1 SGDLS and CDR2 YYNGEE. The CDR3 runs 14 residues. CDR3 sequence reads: CASSAEGGFSGYTF. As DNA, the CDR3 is TGTGCCAGCAGCGCAGAAGGGGGATTTTCTGGCTACACCTTC.

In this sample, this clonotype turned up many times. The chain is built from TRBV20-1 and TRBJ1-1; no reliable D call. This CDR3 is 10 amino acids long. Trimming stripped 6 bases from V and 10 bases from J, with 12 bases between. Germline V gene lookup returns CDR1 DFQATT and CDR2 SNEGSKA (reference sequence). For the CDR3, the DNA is TGCAGTGCAGATGAGCTAGCAGCTTTCTTT. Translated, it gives CSADELAAFF.

This CDR3 reads CASSSDRADTEAFF. The DNA of the CDR3 is TGTGCCAGCAGTTCTGACAGGGCTGACACTGAAGCTTTCTTT. This sequence joins TRBV7-8 and TRBJ1-1; the match to TRBD1 covers 7 bases. With V trimmed by 6 bases and J by 3 bases, 7 bases remained unmatched. CDR3 length equals 14 residues. Germline CDR1 SGHVS, CDR2 FQNEAQ. Complete variable domain (other parts from reference TRBV7-8 and TRBJ1-1): GAGVSQSPRYKVAKRGQDVALRCDPISGHVSLFWYQQALGQGPEFLTYFQNEAQLDKSGLPSDRFFAERPEGSVSTLKIQRTQQEDSAVYLCASSSDRADTEAFFGQGTRLTVV.

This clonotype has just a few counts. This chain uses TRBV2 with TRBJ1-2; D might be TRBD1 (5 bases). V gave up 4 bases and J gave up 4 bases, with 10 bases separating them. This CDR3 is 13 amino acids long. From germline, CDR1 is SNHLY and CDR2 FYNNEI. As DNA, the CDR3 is TGTGCCAGCAGTGGGCGGACAATCTATGGCTACACCTTC. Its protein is CASSGRTIYGYTF.

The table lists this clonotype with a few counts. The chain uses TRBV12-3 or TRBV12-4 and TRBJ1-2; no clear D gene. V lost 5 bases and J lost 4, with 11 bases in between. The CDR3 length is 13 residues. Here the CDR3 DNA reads TGTGCCAGCAGTAGACCGTTACTCTATGGCTACACCTTC. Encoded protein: CASSRPLLYGYTF.

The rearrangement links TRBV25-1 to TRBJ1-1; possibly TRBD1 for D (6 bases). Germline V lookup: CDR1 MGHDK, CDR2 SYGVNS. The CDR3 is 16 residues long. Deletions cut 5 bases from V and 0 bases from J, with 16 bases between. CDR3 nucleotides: TGTGCCAGCAGTTCTCGACCGGGACACCTGAACACTGAAGCTTTCTTT. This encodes CASSSRPGHLNTEAFF.

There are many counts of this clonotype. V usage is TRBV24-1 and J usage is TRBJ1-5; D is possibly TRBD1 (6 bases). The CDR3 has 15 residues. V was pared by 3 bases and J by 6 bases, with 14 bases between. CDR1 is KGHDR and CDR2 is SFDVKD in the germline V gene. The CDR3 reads CATSDGQRDRQPQHF. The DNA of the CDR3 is TGTGCCACCAGTGATGGACAGAGGGACCGTCAGCCCCAGCATTTT.

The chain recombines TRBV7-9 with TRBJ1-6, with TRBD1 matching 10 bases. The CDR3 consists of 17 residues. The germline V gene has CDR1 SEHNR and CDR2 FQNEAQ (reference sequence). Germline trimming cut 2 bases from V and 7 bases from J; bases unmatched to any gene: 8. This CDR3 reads CASSLYQGQGKNSPLHF. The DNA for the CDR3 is TGTGCCAGCAGCTTATATCAGGGACAGGGGAAAAATTCACCCCTCCACTTT.